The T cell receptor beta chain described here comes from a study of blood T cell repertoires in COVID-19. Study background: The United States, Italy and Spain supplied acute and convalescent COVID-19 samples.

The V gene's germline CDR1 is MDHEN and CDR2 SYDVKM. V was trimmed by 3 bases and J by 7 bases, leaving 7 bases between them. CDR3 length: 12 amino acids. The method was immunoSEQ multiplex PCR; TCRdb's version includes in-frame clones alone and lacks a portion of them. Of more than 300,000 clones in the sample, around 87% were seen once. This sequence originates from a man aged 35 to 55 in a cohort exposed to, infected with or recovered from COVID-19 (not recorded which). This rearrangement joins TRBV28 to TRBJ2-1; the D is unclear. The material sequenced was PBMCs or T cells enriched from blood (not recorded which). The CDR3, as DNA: TGTGCCAGCAGTTTGCCAGGAAATGAGCAGTTCTTC. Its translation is CASSLPGNEQFF.